Listed below are T cell receptor beta chains from one sample, sequenced in a study of T cell clonotyping in hematopoietic cell transplantation. TCRdb's copy holds only in-frame clones and misses some; the assay was immunoSEQ multiplex PCR. This table holds 16,000 or so clones, about 92% found once. Sequences were derived from peripheral blood mononuclear cells, sampled before stem cell transplant. The receptors originated from a man between 18 and 29 years old with biphenotypic leukemia. Some clones in this sample may be carry-over from other donors' samples. CDR3s include the opening cysteine and the closing phenylalanine or tryptophan. Each record gives: CDR3 DNA, CDR3 protein, D gene, J gene, clone size, V gene, CDR3 length. The D gene is left open where the match is weak. A row's size may be missing; if present it is once, few, many or a size class.

TGTGCCAGCAGTGGACATAGGGCTATCCCCCTCCACTTT	CASSGHRAIPLHF	.	TRBJ1-6	.	TRBV5-6	13
TGTGCCAGCAGTTCGGTGGGGCAGGGATTGGGTGAAAAACTGTTTTTT	CASSSVGQGLGEKLFF	.	TRBJ1-4	.	TRBV28	16
TGTGCCAGCAGTTACCCTAGTAAAGAGCAGTACTTC	CASSYPSKEQYF	.	TRBJ2-7	.	TRBV6-9	12
TGTGCCAGCAAGACAGGGGGCGCTGACTACGAGCAGTACTTC	CASKTGGADYEQYF	TRBD1	TRBJ2-7	.	TRBV28	14
TGTGCCAGCAAAGGTTCCGGGAGGATAGCTTTCTTT	CASKGSGRIAFF	.	TRBJ1-1	.	TRBV27	12
TGTGCCAGCAGTGCGAACTATGGGAACCAAGAGACCCAGTACTTC	CASSANYGNQETQYF	.	TRBJ2-5	once	TRBV6-1	15
TGTGCCAGCAGTTCCTTGACCCTGAACACTGAAGCTTTCTTT	CASSSLTLNTEAFF	.	TRBJ1-1	.	TRBV6-5	14
TGCGCCAGCAGCTTGGGGGACGGATTCGGGGGCTCCTATAATTCACCCCTCCACTTT	CASSLGDGFGGSYNSPLHF	.	TRBJ1-6	.	TRBV5-1	19
TGTGCCAGCAGCGAGACTAGTATCCACGAGCAGTACTTC	CASSETSIHEQYF	.	TRBJ2-7	.	TRBV5-6	13
TGTGCCAGCAGCACCCAGACTAGCCGAAACACAGATACGCAGTATTTT	CASSTQTSRNTDTQYF	TRBD2	TRBJ2-3	once	TRBV5-4	16
TGTGCCAGCAGAGCAGGGTCTGGAAACACCATATATTTT	CASRAGSGNTIYF	.	TRBJ1-3	.	TRBV6-5	13
TGTGCCAGCAGTGAGAACAGGGCTTACTCTGGAAACACCATATATTTT	CASSENRAYSGNTIYF	.	TRBJ1-3	.	TRBV2	16
TGTGCCAGCAGTCCCGCAGACAATCAGCCCCAGCATTTT	CASSPADNQPQHF	.	TRBJ1-5	once	TRBV6-5	13
TGTGCCAGCAGTGAAAGGGGGGCAGACAATCAGCCCCAGCATTTT	CASSERGADNQPQHF	.	TRBJ1-5	few	TRBV6-1	15
TGCGCCAGCAGCCGAACGGTTATGAACACTGAAGCTTTCTTT	CASSRTVMNTEAFF	.	TRBJ1-1	.	TRBV4-3	14
TGTGCCAGCAGTTTAGCGTCCCGCCCAGAGACCCAGTACTTC	CASSLASRPETQYF	.	TRBJ2-5	.	TRBV28	14
TGCAGTGCTACAAGGACCTATGGCTACACCTTC	CSATRTYGYTF	.	TRBJ1-2	.	TRBV20-1	11
TGTGCCAGCAGCTTAGCCCTGGACAGCATTGCCCTCCACTTT	CASSLALDSIALHF	.	TRBJ1-6	.	TRBV7-9	14
TGTGCCAGCAGTTATGAAGGGACAGGGCATTCACCCCTCCACTTT	CASSYEGTGHSPLHF	TRBD1	TRBJ1-6	.	TRBV6-5	15
TGTGCCAGCAGCTCCAAGACAGGGGGTCTTGGCTACACCTTC	CASSSKTGGLGYTF	TRBD1	TRBJ1-2	.	TRBV11-2	14
TGTGCCAGCAGTGAAAGCGAGGGCGACGGGAACACTGAAGCTTTCTTT	CASSESEGDGNTEAFF	.	TRBJ1-1	.	TRBV6-1	16
TGTGCCAGCAGCGCAGGGGACAGAAGAACGTACAGTGAAGCTTTCTTT	CASSAGDRRTYSEAFF	TRBD1	TRBJ1-1	.	TRBV5-4	16
TGTGCCAGTAGTATCGGAGGGATGAACACCGGGGAGCTGTTTTTT	CASSIGGMNTGELFF	.	TRBJ2-2	once	TRBV19	15
TGTGCCTGGAGTGTACCTTTTAAAGACCAAGAGACCCAGTACTTC	CAWSVPFKDQETQYF	.	TRBJ2-5	.	TRBV30	15
TGCGCCAGCAGCTTGGTCTTCCCTGAGAACACCGGGGAGCTGTTTTTT	CASSLVFPENTGELFF	.	TRBJ2-2	once	TRBV5-1	16